The present entry profiles one TCR beta chain with its context. This specimen belongs to a study of monozygotic twins with inflammatory bowel disease. From the 5' RACE reads, TCRdb lists one entry per CDR3 protein and no DNA. The sample includes 200,000 to 250,000 distinct CDR3 sequences. Germline-derived CDR1 and CDR2 are KGHDR and SFDVKD. This CDR3 is built from 13 residues. Sequencing was performed on blood. V gene TRBV24-1 combines with J gene TRBJ2-7; TCRdb lists TRBD1, though no DNA is available to test this call. The TCR was taken from a human donor with ulcerative colitis or Crohn's disease, or a healthy co-twin of an affected twin (not recorded which). CDR3 region: CATSRAASYEQYF.